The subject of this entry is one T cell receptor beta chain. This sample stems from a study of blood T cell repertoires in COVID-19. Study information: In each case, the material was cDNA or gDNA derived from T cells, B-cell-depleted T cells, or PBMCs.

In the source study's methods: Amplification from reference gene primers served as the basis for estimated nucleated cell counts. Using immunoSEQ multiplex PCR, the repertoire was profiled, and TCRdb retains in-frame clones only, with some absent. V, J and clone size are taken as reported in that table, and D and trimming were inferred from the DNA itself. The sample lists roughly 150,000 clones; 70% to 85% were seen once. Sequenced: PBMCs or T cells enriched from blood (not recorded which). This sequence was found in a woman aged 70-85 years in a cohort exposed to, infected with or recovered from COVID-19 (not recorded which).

The CDR3 DNA sequence: TGTGCCAGCCCTAGCGGGAAATCCTACGAGCAGTACTTC. As protein: CASPSGKSYEQYF. The chain is built from TRBV21-1 and TRBJ2-7; the table gives TRBD2 as D, unverified against the DNA. TRBV21-1 counts as a pseudogene. CDR3 length equals 13 residues.